This T cell receptor beta chain was obtained from a study of early T cells in non-severe SARS-CoV-2 infection. General study points: Sequences matched to VDJdb favored anti-spike CD8 responses, while private and CD4 specificities were missed.

V was cut by 0 bases and J by 2 bases, with 10 bases left in between. This CDR3 region has 15 residues. From germline, CDR1 is MNHEY and CDR2 SVGAGI. Individual cDNA molecules were tagged with unique molecular identifiers. TCRdb passed the 5' RACE reads through MiXCR, listing each CDR3 protein once. The sample lists about 110,000 distinct CDR3 sequences; around 10% were seen once. Only a few counts were recorded for this clonotype. What it binds is not known. The genes are TRBV6-5 and TRBJ1-2; no clear D gene. This clonotype originated in an adult who was a healthcare worker with PCR-confirmed SARS-CoV-2 infection or an uninfected control (not recorded which). Input material: whole blood. CDR3 sequence reads: CASSYSPRENYGYTF. The CDR3 DNA reads TGTGCCAGCAGTTACTCCCCCCGGGAGAACTATGGCTACACCTTC.